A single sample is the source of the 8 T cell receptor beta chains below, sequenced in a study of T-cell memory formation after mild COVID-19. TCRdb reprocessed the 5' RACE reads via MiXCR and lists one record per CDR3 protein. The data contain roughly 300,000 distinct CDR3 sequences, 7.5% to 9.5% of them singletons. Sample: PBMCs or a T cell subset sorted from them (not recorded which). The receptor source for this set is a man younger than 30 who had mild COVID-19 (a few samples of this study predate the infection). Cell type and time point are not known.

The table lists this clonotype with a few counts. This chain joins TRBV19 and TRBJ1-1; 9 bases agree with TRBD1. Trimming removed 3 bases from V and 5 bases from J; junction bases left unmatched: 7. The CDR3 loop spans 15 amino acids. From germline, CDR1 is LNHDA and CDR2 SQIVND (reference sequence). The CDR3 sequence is CASSIGTGTKTEAFF. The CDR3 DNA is TGTGCCAGTAGTATTGGGACAGGGACGAAGACTGAAGCTTTCTTT.

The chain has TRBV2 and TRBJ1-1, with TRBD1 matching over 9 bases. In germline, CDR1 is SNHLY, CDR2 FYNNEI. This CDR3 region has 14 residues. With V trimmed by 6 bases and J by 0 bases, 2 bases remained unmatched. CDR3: CASRGDRVNTEAFF. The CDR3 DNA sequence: TGTGCCAGCAGGGGGGACAGGGTGAACACTGAAGCTTTCTTT.

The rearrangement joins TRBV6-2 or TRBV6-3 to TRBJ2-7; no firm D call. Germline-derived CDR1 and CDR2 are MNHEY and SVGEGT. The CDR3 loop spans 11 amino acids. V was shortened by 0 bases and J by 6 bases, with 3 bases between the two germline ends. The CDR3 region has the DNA TGTGCCAGCAGTTACTCGTTCGAGCAGTACTTC. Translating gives CASSYSFEQYF.

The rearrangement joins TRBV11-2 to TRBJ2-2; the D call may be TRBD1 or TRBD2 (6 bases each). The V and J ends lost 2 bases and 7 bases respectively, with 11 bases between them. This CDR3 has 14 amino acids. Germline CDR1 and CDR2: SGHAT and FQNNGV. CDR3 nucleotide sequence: TGTGCCAGCAGCTTATCGGGGGCATACGGGGAGCTGTTTTTT. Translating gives CASSLSGAYGELFF.

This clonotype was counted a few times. CDR3 sequence reads: CASSGRPVEPQHF. In DNA form, the CDR3 reads TGTGCCAGCTCGGGCAGGCCGGTCGAGCCCCAGCATTTT. V usage is TRBV6-2 or TRBV6-3 and J usage is TRBJ1-5; D unresolved. V lost 8 bases and J 8 bases, leaving 16 bases between the germline ends. This CDR3 is built from 13 residues. Germline V gene sequence: CDR1 MNHEY, CDR2 SVGEGT.

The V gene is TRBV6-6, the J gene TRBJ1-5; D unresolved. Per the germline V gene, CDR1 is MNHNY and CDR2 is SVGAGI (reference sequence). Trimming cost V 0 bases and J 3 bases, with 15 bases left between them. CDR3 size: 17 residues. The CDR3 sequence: CASSYSWTPKPNQPQHF. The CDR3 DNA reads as TGTGCCAGCAGTTACTCGTGGACGCCGAAACCCAATCAGCCCCAGCATTTT.

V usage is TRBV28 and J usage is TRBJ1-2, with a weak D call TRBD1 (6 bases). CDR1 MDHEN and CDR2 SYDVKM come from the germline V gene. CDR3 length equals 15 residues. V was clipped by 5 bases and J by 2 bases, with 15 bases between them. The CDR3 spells CASSRHIGGNYGYTF. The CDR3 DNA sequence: TGTGCCAGCAGTAGGCATATAGGGGGGAACTATGGCTACACCTTC.

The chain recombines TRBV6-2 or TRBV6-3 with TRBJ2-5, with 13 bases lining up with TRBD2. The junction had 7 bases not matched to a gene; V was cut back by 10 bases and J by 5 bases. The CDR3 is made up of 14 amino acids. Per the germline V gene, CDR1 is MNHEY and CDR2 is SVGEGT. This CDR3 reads CATPGTSGVETQYF. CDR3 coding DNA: TGTGCCACCCCTGGGACTAGCGGGGTTGAGACCCAGTACTTC.